These 15 T cell receptor beta chains share one sample of origin, sequenced in a study of blood T cell repertoires in COVID-19. Clones were read by immunoSEQ multiplex PCR, and TCRdb kept only the in-frame ones, dropping some. This table has a few hundred thousand clones, 70% to 90% appearing once. The specimen was peripheral blood. These receptors all stem from a man between 60 and 75 years old with acute or convalescent COVID-19.

The chain has TRBV11-2 and TRBJ2-7, with D possibly being TRBD1 (6 bases). V lost 8 bases and J lost 0, with 17 bases in between. Per the germline V gene, CDR1 is SGHAT and CDR2 is FQNNGV. CDR3 length: 15 amino acids. The DNA for the CDR3 is TGTGCCAGCTCAAAAACCGGGACAACCTCCTACGAGCAGTACTTC. Amino acid sequence: CASSKTGTTSYEQYF. Full variable domain (remainder filled in from reference TRBV11-2 and TRBJ2-7): EAGVAQSPRYKIIEKRQSVAFWCNPISGHATLYWYQQILGQGPKLLIQFQNNGVVDDSQLPKDRFSAERLKGVDSTLKIQPAKLEDSAVYLCASSKTGTTSYEQYFGPGTRLTVT.

The chain recombines TRBV6-5 with TRBJ1-2, with D perhaps TRBD1 (5 bases). Looked up from germline, CDR1 is MNHEY and CDR2 is SVGAGI. V lost 6 bases to trimming and J lost 5 bases, with 13 bases between them. CDR3 length: 13 residues. CDR3 residues: CASSAGGWYGYTF. CDR3 coding DNA: TGTGCCAGCAGCGCCGGGGGGTGGTATGGCTACACCTTC.

The gene calls are TRBV28 and TRBJ1-2; D uncertain. The V gene's germline CDR1 is MDHEN and CDR2 SYDVKM. The CDR3 extends over 14 amino acids. V gave up 6 bases and J gave up 5 bases, with 16 bases separating them. DNA of the CDR3: TGTGCCAGCAGGTCCGGGAGGCGAGGGTATGGCTACACCTTC. Amino acid sequence: CASRSGRRGYGYTF.

V gene TRBV7-9 combines with J gene TRBJ1-2, with 9 bases lining up with TRBD1. The junction had 2 bases not matched to a gene; V was cut back by 3 bases and J by 6 bases. Germline V CDR1 and CDR2: SEHNR, FQNEAQ (reference sequence). This CDR3 contains 13 residues. CDR3 in DNA: TGTGCCAGCAGCTTCGGGACAGGGAATGGCTACACCTTC. Translated, it gives CASSFGTGNGYTF.

V and J are TRBV19 and TRBJ1-5; D unresolved. CDR1 and CDR2 from the germline V gene are LNHDA and SQIVND (reference sequence). The CDR3 loop spans 12 amino acids. The V end was cut by 4 bases, the J end by 3 bases, with 4 bases between. The CDR3 nucleotides read TGTGCCAGTAGTACCCTCAATCAGCCCCAGCATTTT. Its protein product is CASSTLNQPQHF. Supplemented by reference TRBV19 and TRBJ1-5, the full variable domain reads DGGITQSPKYLFRKEGQNVTLSCEQNLNHDAMYWYRQDPGQGLRLIYYSQIVNDFQKGDIAEGYSVSREKKESFPLTVTSAQKNPTAFYLCASSTLNQPQHFGDGTRLSIL.

The chain recombines TRBV3-1 (or the pseudogene TRBV3-2) with TRBJ2-7; a weak D match, TRBD1 (6 bases). From germline, CDR1 is LGHDT and CDR2 YNNKEL (reference sequence). V shed 2 bases and J shed 8 bases, with 19 bases lying between them. The CDR3 extends over 15 amino acids. CDR3 protein: CASSQPYGTTTKQYF. The CDR3 DNA reads TGTGCCAGCAGCCAACCCTACGGGACAACCACCAAGCAGTACTTC.

V gene TRBV20-1 combines with J gene TRBJ2-3, with D possibly being TRBD1 (6 bases). Germline assignment: CDR1 DFQATT and CDR2 SNEGSKA (reference sequence). The germline V and J ends were trimmed by 3 bases and 3 bases, with 19 bases remaining between them. The length of the CDR3 is 16 residues. CDR3 protein: CSASVGSGVRTDTQYF. The CDR3 nucleotides are TGCAGTGCTAGTGTTGGGTCAGGGGTAAGAACAGATACGCAGTATTTT.

The gene calls are TRBV6-5 and TRBJ2-7; 9 bases align to TRBD1. CDR1 is MNHEY and CDR2 is SVGAGI in the germline V gene. V lost 0 bases and J lost 5; bases outside the gene matches: 8. The CDR3 sequence is 16 residues long. The CDR3 region has the DNA TGTGCCAGCAGTTACTCGGGGACAGGGAATAAACACGAGCAGTACTTC. It codes for CASSYSGTGNKHEQYF.

The chain uses TRBV19 and TRBJ1-1; 8 bases agree with TRBD1. The CDR3 contains 14 residues. Germline V CDR1 and CDR2: LNHDA, SQIVND (reference sequence). V lost 7 bases and J lost 4; bases outside the gene matches: 8. The CDR3: CASTGQGRLTEAFF. For the CDR3, the DNA is TGTGCCAGTACCGGACAGGGAAGACTCACTGAAGCTTTCTTT.

The chain carries TRBV6-5 and TRBJ1-2; 7 bases map to TRBD1. This CDR3 comprises 14 residues. Germline V gene lookup returns CDR1 MNHEY and CDR2 SVGAGI. Trimming took 11 bases from V and 4 from J; bases not matched to a gene: 13. The CDR3 DNA sequence: TGTGCCCCCCAAGGGGGCGGCTTCGGCTATGGCTACACCTTC. Translated, it gives CAPQGGGFGYGYTF.

This chain links TRBV12-5 with TRBJ2-6; a weak D match, TRBD1 (5 bases). This CDR3 is built from 12 residues. Germline loops: CDR1 LGHNT, CDR2 FRNRAP. Trimming took off 2 bases at V and 12 bases at J, with 8 bases between the two ends. This CDR3 is CASGLLQGVLTF. The CDR3, as DNA: TGTGCTAGTGGTTTGCTCCAGGGCGTCCTGACTTTC.

This chain links TRBV24-1 with TRBJ1-2, with TRBD1 as a possible D gene (5 bases). V gave up 4 bases and J gave up 2 bases, with 10 bases separating them. The CDR3 runs 14 residues. Germline CDR1 is KGHDR and CDR2 is SFDVKD. CDR3 loop: CATSDRTPNYGYTF. The CDR3 DNA follows: TGTGCCACCAGTGACCGGACACCGAACTATGGCTACACCTTC.

The chain employs TRBV29-1 and TRBJ1-6; possibly TRBD1 for D (6 bases). Germline CDR1 is SQVTM and CDR2 is ANQGSEA. V lost 6 bases and J lost 6, with 15 bases in between. The CDR3 runs to 14 residues. Here the CDR3 reads CSVRGEGPNSPLHF. In DNA, the CDR3 is TGCAGCGTGAGGGGGGAGGGTCCTAATTCACCCCTCCACTTT.

This clone was observed once. The chain joins TRBV6-2 or TRBV6-3 to TRBJ2-7; 7 bases match TRBD1. This CDR3 region has 13 residues. V lost 5 bases and J lost 5; bases outside the gene matches: 6. Germline-derived CDR1 and CDR2 are MNHEY and SVGEGT. DNA of the CDR3: TGTGCCAGCAGTGACTTAGGGGGCGACGAGCAGTACTTC. Translated, it gives CASSDLGGDEQYF.

This clone was seen once. The rearrangement links TRBV6-5 to TRBJ1-2; D not resolved. Trimming stripped 5 bases from V and 4 bases from J, with 14 bases between. Per the germline V gene, CDR1 is MNHEY and CDR2 is SVGAGI. The CDR3 covers 14 residues. The CDR3 sequence: CASSKKGAGYGYTF. In DNA, the CDR3 is TGTGCCAGCAGTAAGAAGGGAGCCGGCTATGGCTACACCTTC.